The rows below give T cell receptor beta chains drawn from one sample of a study of CD8 T cells in ankylosing spondylitis. TCRdb re-called the 5' RACE reads with MiXCR, one entry per CDR3 protein. The sample includes some 290,000 distinct CDR3 sequences, around 20% seen only once; the top ten take 7.8%. Sequencing input: blood, either unsorted or a sorted T cell fraction (not recorded which). These receptors all come from a male donor with ankylosing spondylitis or in good health (not recorded which). Each CDR3 is given with its conserved first and last residue. The D gene is left open where the match is weak. Rows may omit the clone size; those that give it use once, few, many or a size class.

j_gene | abundance | v_gene | d_gene | CDR3aa | CDR3nt
TRBJ2-3 | . | TRBV6-1 | TRBD2 | CASSPLSRGDTDTQYF | TGTGCCAGCAGCCCCCTCTCTCGGGGGGACACAGATACGCAGTATTTT
TRBJ2-5 | . | TRBV5-6 | . | CASSPQVTQETQYF | TGTGCCAGCAGCCCACAGGTTACCCAAGAGACCCAGTACTTC
TRBJ2-3 | few | TRBV11-2 | TRBD1 | CASSLDDRAAQYF | TGTGCCAGCAGCTTAGACGACAGGGCAGCACAGTATTTT
TRBJ2-2 | few | TRBV12-3/TRBV12-4 | TRBD2 | CASRRGAGELFF | TGTGCCAGCAGACGGGGGGCCGGGGAGCTGTTTTTT
TRBJ1-3 | many | TRBV15 | . | CATSRDRTGNTIYF | TGTGCCACCAGCAGAGATCGTACGGGAAACACCATATATTTT
TRBJ2-1 | few | TRBV29-1 | TRBD2 | CSGLAGDSYNEQFF | TGCAGCGGGCTAGCGGGAGATTCCTACAATGAGCAGTTCTTC
TRBJ2-5 | . | TRBV3-1 | TRBD1 | CASSQVRRQGDIQMETQYF | TGTGCCAGCAGCCAAGTAAGAAGACAGGGAGATATTCAAATGGAGACCCAGTACTTC
TRBJ1-2 | . | TRBV3-1 | . | CASSPDNYGYTF | TGTGCCAGCAGCCCAGACAACTATGGCTACACCTTC
TRBJ2-5 | . | TRBV27 | TRBD2 | CASTRYSGRAGETQYF | TGTGCCAGCACCCGGTATAGCGGGAGGGCGGGGGAGACCCAGTACTTC
TRBJ1-1 | few | TRBV5-1 | . | CASSTGANTEAFF | TGCGCCAGCAGTACAGGAGCTAACACTGAAGCTTTCTTT
TRBJ2-5 | . | TRBV3-1 | . | CASSQVGTQETQYF | TGTGCCAGCAGCCAAGTCGGAACCCAAGAGACCCAGTACTTC
TRBJ2-2 | few | TRBV28 | . | CASSHRGQVATGELFF | TGTGCCAGCAGTCATCGAGGGCAGGTAGCAACCGGGGAGCTGTTTTTT
TRBJ2-1 | few | TRBV12-3/TRBV12-4 | . | CAAGYEQFF | TGTGCGGCAGGGTACGAGCAGTTCTTC
TRBJ2-2 | few | TRBV6-5 | . | CASSYSGDTGELFF | TGTGCCAGCAGTTACTCAGGGGACACCGGGGAGCTGTTTTTT
TRBJ2-3 | few | TRBV7-3 | . | CASSAGPSSTDTQYF | TGTGCCAGCAGCGCGGGACCGTCTAGCACAGATACGCAGTATTTT
TRBJ1-4 | few | TRBV5-5 | . | CASSSRWTENEKLFF | TGTGCCAGCAGCTCGCGTTGGACAGAAAATGAAAAACTGTTTTTT
TRBJ2-2 | few | TRBV29-1 | . | CSGSGGAGELFF | TGCAGCGGGTCTGGCGGAGCCGGGGAGCTGTTTTTT
TRBJ2-1 | many | TRBV29-1 | TRBD1 | CSAGTANNEQFF | TGCAGCGCCGGGACAGCCAACAATGAGCAGTTCTTC
TRBJ2-1 | . | TRBV5-1 | . | CASRWDRRSYNEQFF | TGCGCCAGCAGGTGGGACCGCCGCTCCTACAATGAGCAGTTCTTC
TRBJ2-1 | few | TRBV4-2 | TRBD2 | CASSHPAGGLYNEQFF | TGTGCCAGCAGCCACCCAGCGGGGGGGTTATACAATGAGCAGTTCTTC
TRBJ1-1 | many | TRBV5-1 | TRBD1 | CASSLGQGAAEAFF | TGCGCCAGCAGCTTGGGACAGGGGGCAGCTGAAGCTTTCTTT
TRBJ2-3 | few | TRBV7-8 | . | CASSFGAPGATDTQYF | TGTGCCAGCAGCTTCGGGGCTCCGGGAGCAACAGATACGCAGTATTTT
TRBJ2-2 | few | TRBV20-1 | TRBD1 | CSAAGGPTGELFF | TGCAGTGCTGCAGGGGGCCCCACCGGGGAGCTGTTTTTT